This T cell receptor beta chain comes out of a study of T cells in narcolepsy. A remark on this clone: Antigen specificity is unknown.

Germline-derived CDR1 and CDR2 are MNHNY and SVGAGI (reference sequence). Trimming took 7 bases from V and 1 from J, leaving 17 bases between them. The CDR3 covers 16 residues. Measured with immunoSEQ multiplex PCR; TCRdb has only the in-frame clones, and not every one. The table has fewer than 35,000 clones, about 85% seen once. Study-wide points: Comparing one patient's CSF and blood CD4+ clonotypes highlighted HCRT- and TRIB2-specific autoreactive clonotypes. In some patient and control memory CD4+ samples, autoreactive clones were absent.

This chain connects TRBV6-6 to TRBJ1-5, with TRBD1 as a possible D gene (5 bases). The source is a human donor with narcolepsy. What was sequenced was CD45RA- memory CD4+ T cells from PBMCs. The CDR3 loop reads CASTPRGVGSNQPQHF. For the CDR3, the DNA is TGTGCCAGCACCCCTAGGGGTGTAGGGAGCAATCAGCCCCAGCATTTT.